This T cell receptor (beta chain) is drawn from a study of blood T cell repertoires in COVID-19. The germline gives CDR1 SGHDT, CDR2 YYEEEE. The CDR3 contains 13 residues. J gave up 5 bases and V 7 bases, and 8 bases lay outside the gene matches. The method was immunoSEQ multiplex PCR; TCRdb's version includes in-frame clones alone and lacks a portion of them. The sample lists around 160,000 clones, around four fifths occurring once. This sequence originates from a middle-aged woman with active or convalescent COVID-19. The V gene is TRBV5-6, the J gene TRBJ1-1, with 7 bases matching TRBD1. Sequencing was carried out using peripheral blood. CDR3 DNA: TGTGCCAGCGGCATACAGGGGACGACTGAAGCTTTCTTT. This translates into CASGIQGTTEAFF.